Listed below are T cell receptor beta chains from one sample, sequenced in a study of blood T cells in healthy people across ages. TCRdb reanalysed the 5' RACE reads using MiXCR and keeps one entry per CDR3 protein. The sample records 900,000 to 950,000 distinct CDR3 sequences, 25% to 30% being singletons. A further study also used this sample, focusing on T cells of mothers and their children.

Source material: blood. These receptors all come from a woman in her thirties or forties in good health. The CDR3 runs from the conserved cysteine through the conserved F or W. A D gene is named only where the DNA matches it firmly. Clone sizes are given selectively: once, few, many, or a class where the clone is expanded.

v_call	j_call	d_call	clone_size	cdr3_aa	cdr3_nt
TRBV28	TRBJ1-1	.	.	CASRTGTLKAFF	TGTGCCAGCAGGACCGGGACGTTAAAAGCTTTCTTT
TRBV3-1	TRBJ1-5	.	.	CASSQDLIQPQHF	TGTGCCAGCAGCCAAGATCTTATACAGCCCCAGCATTTT
TRBV20-1	TRBJ2-1	.	.	CSARAFSNEQFF	TGCAGTGCTAGAGCGTTTTCCAATGAGCAGTTCTTC
TRBV5-1	TRBJ2-3	TRBD2	.	CASSPLERGGTDTQYF	TGCGCCAGCAGCCCTTTGGAGCGGGGAGGCACAGATACGCAGTATTTT
TRBV29-1	TRBJ2-1	TRBD2	many	CSVDTSGGAISYNEQFF	TGCAGCGTTGATACTAGCGGGGGGGCGATCTCCTACAATGAGCAGTTCTTC
TRBV7-2	TRBJ2-3	TRBD1	.	CASSLMTGENQPQYF	TGTGCCAGCAGCTTGATGACAGGGGAGAATCAGCCCCAGTATTTT
TRBV20-1	TRBJ1-5	.	few	CSAPYPRGNQPQHF	TGCAGTGCCCCCTACCCCAGGGGAAATCAGCCCCAGCATTTT
TRBV27	TRBJ1-1	TRBD1	.	CASRTCRGPSSHTEAFF	TGTGCCAGCAGGACCTGCAGGGGGCCCTCTTCCCACACTGAAGCTTTCTTT
TRBV6-7	TRBJ2-7	.	many	CASSFPAIFRQSYEQYF	TGTGCCAGCAGTTTTCCGGCCATCTTTAGGCAGTCCTACGAGCAGTACTTC
TRBV12-3/TRBV12-4	TRBJ2-5	.	.	CASSLIPETQYF	TGTGCCAGTAGTTTAATACCAGAGACCCAGTACTTC
TRBV20-1	TRBJ2-3	.	.	CSARDPGYPQDTQYF	TGCAGTGCTAGAGATCCGGGGTACCCTCAAGATACGCAGTATTTT
TRBV3-1	TRBJ2-3	TRBD2	few	CASSQVLAGERAADTQYF	TGTGCCAGCAGCCAAGTTCTAGCGGGGGAGAGGGCGGCAGATACGCAGTATTTT
TRBV5-1	TRBJ2-1	.	.	CASNHDGGTYNEQFF	TGCGCCAGCAATCATGACGGGGGTACCTACAATGAGCAGTTCTTC
TRBV24-1	TRBJ2-7	TRBD1	few	CATSDSGQALYEQYF	TGTGCCACCAGTGATTCGGGACAGGCTCTCTACGAGCAGTACTTC
TRBV12-3/TRBV12-4	TRBJ2-1	TRBD2	few	CASGLARNEQFF	TGTGCCAGCGGACTAGCGAGGAATGAGCAGTTCTTC
TRBV2	TRBJ2-4	TRBD1	.	CASSETGPVAKNIQYF	TGTGCCAGCAGTGAGACAGGGCCGGTGGCCAAAAACATTCAGTACTTC
TRBV12-3/TRBV12-4	TRBJ2-5	.	few	CASSPTRQGRRETQYF	TGTGCCAGCAGTCCCACCCGGCAGGGGAGGAGAGAGACCCAGTACTTC
TRBV7-3	TRBJ2-3	.	many	CASSSGLRFGDTQYF	TGTGCCAGCAGTTCGGGACTCCGGTTTGGGGATACGCAGTATTTT
TRBV28	TRBJ1-2	TRBD1	many	CASSLTGGNGYTF	TGTGCCAGCAGTTTAACAGGGGGCAATGGCTACACCTTC
TRBV28	TRBJ1-2	TRBD1	.	CASSFRPTGSYGYTF	TGTGCCAGCAGTTTCCGCCCGACAGGGAGCTATGGCTACACCTTC
TRBV24-1	TRBJ2-5	TRBD1	few	CATSDVRGGIQETQYF	TGTGCCACCAGTGATGTCAGAGGGGGCATCCAAGAGACCCAGTACTTC
TRBV6-5	TRBJ2-3	TRBD2	few	CASSSPKRGTDTQYF	TGTGCCAGCAGTTCCCCCAAGCGGGGTACAGATACGCAGTATTTT
TRBV7-9	TRBJ2-7	.	many	CASSQQGRDYEQYF	TGTGCCAGCAGCCAACAGGGTAGGGACTACGAGCAGTACTTC
TRBV28	TRBJ2-5	TRBD1	many	CASSADRGRRETQYF	TGTGCCAGCAGTGCGGACAGGGGGCGCAGGGAGACCCAGTACTTC
TRBV11-1	TRBJ2-6	TRBD1	.	CASSLGQASGTNVLTF	TGTGCCAGCAGCTTGGGACAGGCCTCTGGGACCAACGTCCTGACTTTC
TRBV5-1	TRBJ2-1	.	many	CASHSPAYNEQFF	TGCGCCAGCCATTCCCCCGCCTACAATGAGCAGTTCTTC
TRBV9	TRBJ1-2	TRBD1	.	CASSPQDRGGYGYTF	TGTGCCAGCAGCCCTCAGGACAGGGGAGGGTATGGCTACACCTTC
TRBV7-7	TRBJ2-2	.	few	CASSPGAGGPVTGELFF	TGTGCTAGCAGCCCCGGGGCCGGGGGGCCGGTCACCGGGGAGCTGTTTTTT
TRBV5-1	TRBJ2-5	TRBD2	many	CASRLLAGEETQYF	TGCGCCAGCAGACTTCTAGCGGGAGAAGAGACCCAGTACTTC
TRBV7-9	TRBJ2-3	.	.	CASSATTDPITDTQYF	TGTGCCAGCAGCGCTACGACAGATCCAATCACAGATACGCAGTATTTT
TRBV29-1	TRBJ1-1	.	.	CSVEVRADEAFF	TGCAGCGTTGAAGTCAGGGCCGATGAAGCTTTCTTT
TRBV2	TRBJ1-2	.	few	CASSDPMEDGYTF	TGTGCCAGCAGTGACCCTATGGAAGATGGCTACACCTTC
TRBV19	TRBJ2-1	.	.	CASSIDGSRYEQFF	TGTGCCAGTAGTATAGACGGGAGCCGGTATGAGCAGTTCTTC
TRBV18	TRBJ1-2	.	.	CASSPPFSGSTTYGYTF	TGTGCCAGCTCACCGCCCTTTTCGGGTAGTACCACCTATGGCTACACCTTC
TRBV7-2	TRBJ2-5	TRBD2	few	CASSEQGLGLETQYF	TGTGCCAGCAGCGAGCAGGGACTAGGGCTAGAGACCCAGTACTTC
TRBV2	TRBJ2-5	TRBD2	few	CASSRTSGGREETQYF	TGTGCCAGCAGTAGGACTAGCGGGGGGCGTGAGGAGACCCAGTACTTC
TRBV6-1	TRBJ2-3	.	few	CASSGLRTDTQYF	TGTGCCAGCAGTGGACTCCGCACAGATACGCAGTATTTT
TRBV12-3/TRBV12-4	TRBJ2-3	TRBD2	.	CASSFPSGTPRADVQYF	TGTGCCAGCAGTTTTCCTAGCGGGACCCCTAGAGCAGATGTGCAGTATTTT
TRBV7-3	TRBJ2-1	TRBD2	.	CASSSSGTSGYNEQFF	TGTGCCAGCAGCTCCTCCGGGACTAGCGGTTACAATGAGCAGTTCTTC
TRBV5-1	TRBJ2-1	TRBD2	.	CASSQTTLAGGCGEQFF	TGCGCCAGCAGCCAAACAACACTAGCGGGGGGTTGCGGTGAGCAGTTCTTC